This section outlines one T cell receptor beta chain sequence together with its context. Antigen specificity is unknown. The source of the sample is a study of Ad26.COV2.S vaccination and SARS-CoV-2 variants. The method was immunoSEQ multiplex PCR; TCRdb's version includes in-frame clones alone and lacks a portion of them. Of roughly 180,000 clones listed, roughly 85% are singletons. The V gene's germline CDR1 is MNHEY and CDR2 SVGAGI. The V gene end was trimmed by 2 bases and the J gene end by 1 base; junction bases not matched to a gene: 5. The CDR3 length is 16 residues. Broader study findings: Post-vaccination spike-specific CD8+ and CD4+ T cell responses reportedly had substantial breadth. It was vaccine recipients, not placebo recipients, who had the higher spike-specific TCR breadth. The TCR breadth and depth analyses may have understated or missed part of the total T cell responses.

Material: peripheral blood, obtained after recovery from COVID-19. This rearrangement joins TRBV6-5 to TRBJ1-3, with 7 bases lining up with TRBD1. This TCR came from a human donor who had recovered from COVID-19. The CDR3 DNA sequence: TGTGCCAGCAGTTACCGACAGGGAACTTCTGGAAACACCATATATTTT. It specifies CASSYRQGTSGNTIYF.